This T cell receptor (beta chain) originates from a study of regulatory T cells in long-lasting Graves disease. In the study overall: New Graves' disease cases had less than 3 months of antithyroid drugs.

Time point noted: newly diagnosed GD, antithyroid drugs for less than 3 months. Extracted RNA from PBMCs served as the source of the TCR library. It was by American Thyroid Association guidelines that Graves' disease was diagnosed. Trimming cost V 6 bases and J 4 bases, with 12 bases left between them. CDR1 and CDR2 from the germline V gene are MNHNS and SASEGT. This CDR3 region has 14 residues. This clonotype was seen repeatedly, ten times or more. Building the TCR beta libraries relied on iRepertoire HTBI primers, and CDR3 regions underwent Arm-PCR. TCRdb itself ran the multiplex PCR reads through MiXCR, one entry per CDR3 protein. The sample yields some 500,000 distinct CDR3 sequences, about 16% seen once. The data were also submitted as part of a second study, on T cells in Graves' hyperthyroidism and ophthalmopathy.

The receptor's source is a woman aged 35-60 years with Graves disease. The rearrangement links TRBV6-1 to TRBJ2-2; D not certain. The sample was peripheral blood mononuclear cells (PBMCs), taken at new diagnosis, from a patient treated with antithyroid drugs. The CDR3 protein is CASRAAYGTGELFF. DNA for the CDR3: TGTGCCAGCAGGGCAGCATACGGCACCGGGGAGCTGTTTTTT.